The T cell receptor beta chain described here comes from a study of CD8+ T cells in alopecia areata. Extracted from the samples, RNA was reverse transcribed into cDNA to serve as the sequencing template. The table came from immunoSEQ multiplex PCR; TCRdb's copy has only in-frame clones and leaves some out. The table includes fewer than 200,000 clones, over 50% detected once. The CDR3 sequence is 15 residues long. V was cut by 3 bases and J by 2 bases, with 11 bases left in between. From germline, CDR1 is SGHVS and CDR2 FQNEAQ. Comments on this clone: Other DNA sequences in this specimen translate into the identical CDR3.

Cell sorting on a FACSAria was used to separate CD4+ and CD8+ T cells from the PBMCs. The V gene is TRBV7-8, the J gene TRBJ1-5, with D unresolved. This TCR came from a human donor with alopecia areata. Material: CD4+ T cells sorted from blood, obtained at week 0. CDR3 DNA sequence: TGTGCCAGCAGCTTGGGTGGGGTGGGCAATCAGCCCCAGCATTTT. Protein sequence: CASSLGGVGNQPQHF.